This T cell receptor (beta chain) was recovered during a study of control samples from healthy donors and cancer patients. This CDR3 has 17 residues. Germline loops: CDR1 LNHDA, CDR2 SQIVND (reference sequence). The V end lost 2 bases, the J end lost 0 bases, and 15 bases lay between the germline ends. Method: immunoSEQ multiplex PCR; TCRdb's copy keeps in-frame clones and lacks some. In the table there are 84,000 or so clones, 90% to 95% of which are singletons. The sequence was obtained from a man aged 50 or older in good health. The specimen was blood. The chain joins TRBV19 to TRBJ2-3; D is perhaps TRBD2 (6 bases). The CDR3 sequence is CASSIMQIAGSTDTQYF. As DNA, the CDR3 is TGTGCCAGTAGTATAATGCAGATCGCGGGGAGCACAGATACGCAGTATTTT.